Listed below are T cell receptor beta chains from one sample, sequenced in a study of cytomegalovirus exposure and HLA in healthy donors. Here immunoSEQ multiplex PCR was the method, and the copy in TCRdb shows in-frame clones only, minus some. The top ten hold 2% to 2.5% of the sample, which has roughly 56,000 clones, 65% to 85% seen once. Sequencing was done on a sample of PBMCs. These receptor sequences come from a boy aged 5-17 years in good health and CMV-seropositive. CDR3s include the opening cysteine and the closing phenylalanine or tryptophan. D genes are given only for firm matches. Not all rows give a size; the values are once, few, many and, for expanded clones, a class.

cdr3_aa,cdr3_nt,clone_size,j_call,v_call,d_call
CASSQDRYGYTF,TGCGCCAGCAGCCAAGACAGGTATGGCTACACCTTC,NA,TRBJ1-2,TRBV4-1,NA
CASSEGGIRTDTQYF,TGTGCCAGCAGTGAAGGAGGGATCCGCACAGATACGCAGTATTTT,NA,TRBJ2-3,TRBV6-1,NA
CSVERLFSTEAFF,TGCAGCGTTGAGAGGTTATTCAGCACTGAAGCTTTCTTT,NA,TRBJ1-1,TRBV29-1,NA
CASSSGQGITDTQYF,TGTGCCAGTAGCTCGGGACAGGGGATCACAGATACGCAGTATTTT,NA,TRBJ2-3,TRBV19,TRBD1
CASSLFGGNYEQYF,TGTGCCAGCAGCTTATTTGGCGGAAACTACGAGCAGTACTTC,once,TRBJ2-7,TRBV7-2,NA
CASSAIDGQNYEQYF,TGTGCCAGCAGTGCGATCGACGGACAAAACTACGAGCAGTACTTC,NA,TRBJ2-7,TRBV2,NA
CASSTFGQGRRETQYF,TGTGCCAGTAGTACCTTTGGACAGGGGAGGCGGGAGACCCAGTACTTC,NA,TRBJ2-5,TRBV19,TRBD1
CASSLEAGRGQFF,TGTGCCAGCAGCTTAGAGGCCGGGAGAGGGCAGTTCTTC,NA,TRBJ2-1,TRBV7-3,NA
CASSLGQGGWRAFF,TGTGCCAGCAGTTTAGGGCAGGGAGGTTGGCGAGCTTTCTTT,NA,TRBJ1-1,TRBV27,NA
CASSVVAAGELFF,TGTGCCAGCAGCGTAGTGGCGGCCGGGGAGCTGTTTTTT,few,TRBJ2-2,TRBV9,NA
CASSLSPSSGNTIYF,TGCGCCAGCAGCTTGTCCCCCTCGAGTGGAAACACCATATATTTT,NA,TRBJ1-3,TRBV5-1,NA
CASSPSTGTYEQYF,TGTGCCAGCAGTCCTTCGACAGGGACCTACGAGCAGTACTTC,NA,TRBJ2-7,TRBV11-2,TRBD1
CASMRDSQETQYF,TGTGCCAGCATGCGGGACAGTCAAGAGACCCAGTACTTC,NA,TRBJ2-5,TRBV2,NA
CASSDSQDRGRGAFF,TGCGCCAGCAGTGATTCTCAGGACAGGGGGCGCGGGGCTTTCTTT,NA,TRBJ1-1,TRBV10-1,TRBD1
CASRLQRSGNTIYF,TGTGCCAGCCGACTACAGCGCTCTGGAAACACCATATATTTT,NA,TRBJ1-3,TRBV6-1,NA
CASSEPGLAGGAGDTQYF,TGTGCCAGCAGTGAACCCGGACTAGCGGGGGGGGCTGGAGATACGCAGTATTTT,NA,TRBJ2-3,TRBV2,TRBD2